This T cell receptor (beta chain) is from a study of OX40 agonist ivuxolimab in advanced cancers. Study-level background: The patients received agonistic anti-OX40 (CD134) antibody ivuxolimab. Patients achieving partial responses numbered three: one hepatocellular carcinoma case and two cutaneous melanoma cases.

Study-level findings and limits: Researchers report that CD8+ T cells had, on average, more expanded clones than CD4+. The CD4+ and CD8+ T cells in the blood had expanded clonally by week 6 at 0.1 to 3.0 mg/kg.

Measured with immunoSEQ multiplex PCR; TCRdb has only the in-frame clones, and not every one. In the table there are more than 30,000 clones, approximately 86% of which are singletons. As for this clone: Its antigen is currently unknown.

The CDR3 has 16 residues. Germline CDR1 and CDR2: GTSNPN and SVGIG (reference sequence). V gave up 2 bases and J gave up 3 bases; unmatched junction bases: 10. This TCR was recovered from an adult with an advanced solid tumor such as melanoma, head and neck, liver or kidney cancer. The chain is built from TRBV30 and TRBJ2-7, with 10 positions matching TRBD1. Sequenced here: CD4+ or CD8+ T cells sorted from blood, sampled in a trial of the OX40 agonist ivuxolimab. The CDR3 coding sequence is TGTGCCTGGAGTCCCGGGACAGGGGTCGCCTTCTACGAGCAGTACTTC. It is translated as CAWSPGTGVAFYEQYF.